In this sample, the clone carrying this TCR beta chain turned up a few times. Its antigen is not identified. At one boundary the junction diverges from the germline segment, which might be a read error. The CDR3 has 12 amino acids. Germline V gene lookup returns CDR1 SGHRS and CDR2 YFSETQ. This entry is derived from a study of breast tumors, draining lymph nodes, adjacent tissues. Breast cancer patients provided tissue from their axillary draining lymph nodes. TCRdb re-derived calls from the multiplex PCR reads in MiXCR, one entry per CDR3 protein. The data show around 250,000 distinct CDR3 sequences, under 35% seen once. Study conclusions and caveats: Compared with basal-like, luminal-like tumors shared significantly more repertoire with nontumor tissue. Tumor TCR diversity was below lymph nodes but above nontumor tissue.

The sample consisted of axillary lymph node tissue. The sequence was collected from a female donor with breast cancer. Some clones in this sample may be carry-over from other donors' samples. The chain carries TRBV5-1 and TRBJ2-5; D gene uncertain. The CDR3 sequence: CVSSFAMETQYF. CDR3 nucleotide sequence: TGCGTCAGCAGCTTCGCGATGGAGACCCAGTACTTC.